These T cell receptor beta chains were read from a single sample in a study of post-analysis software for immune sequencing data. Each CDR3 protein is one row after TCRdb ran MiXCR on the PCR reads. Altogether approximately 260,000 distinct CDR3 sequences are present, roughly a third being singletons, with the ten largest covering around 5%. What was sequenced was blood. These receptors originate from a girl under 18 with multiple sclerosis. Each CDR3 is given without its conserved first and last residue.

v_call	j_call	cdr3_aa
TRBV7-2	TRBJ1-5	ASSSRPNQPQH
TRBV3-1	TRBJ2-6	ASSQGGPLGANVRT
TRBV7-3	TRBJ2-1	ASSIDLAGVNEQF
TRBV29-1	TRBJ1-3	SVNPNSGNTIY
TRBV5-1	TRBJ2-1	ASSLDYPVSYNEQF
TRBV5-1	TRBJ2-7	ASSLEADPYEQY
TRBV29-1	TRBJ1-6	SVRESNSPLH
TRBV5-1	TRBJ2-7	ASSATPSGGAYEQY
TRBV9	TRBJ2-3	ASSERIAGVGDTQY
TRBV28	TRBJ1-5	ASSPVPGPLH
TRBV6-1	TRBJ2-1	ASTSGITYNEQF